This T cell receptor (beta chain) was profiled in a study of T cells in localized non-small cell lung cancer. Study-wide findings and caveats: The highest T cell clonality was in uninvolved adjacent lung, above tumor. Longer overall survival was seen with higher T cell density measured in blood. Tumor samples were not multi-region, leaving intratumor heterogeneity unexcluded. Appearances in adjacent lung were noted for a median roughly 50 of the top 100 tumor clones.

Notes on this clone: Its antigen is still unknown.

The CDR3 has 17 amino acids. CDR1 is LNHNV and CDR2 is YYDKDF in the germline V gene (reference sequence). Trimming removed 0 bases from V and 0 bases from J, with 14 bases in between. Produced via immunoSEQ multiplex PCR; TCRdb's table is partial and in-frame only. The table has 1,500 or so clones, about 24% seen once. The source material was lung tumor tissue, sampled before any cancer treatment. The genes are TRBV15 and TRBJ1-2; unclear D gene. The sequence was obtained from a male donor aged 60 or older with stage II squamous cell lung carcinoma. The CDR3 nucleotides read TGTGCCACCAGCAGAGAATTTGGCCGGGCCTCTAACTATGGCTACACCTTC. Translation gives CATSREFGRASNYGYTF.